The following is a T cell receptor (beta chain) sequence with its context. Its antigen is still unknown. Repertoires were generated with immunoSEQ multiplex PCR, while TCRdb's copy carries only in-frame clones and drops some. The top ten hold roughly 19% of the sample, which has about 17,000 clones, around 70% seen once. The data derive from a study of vaccination effects on CD4 cells after COVID-19. Study-level findings and limits: There was marked clonal contraction among infection- and vaccine-induced clones late after vaccination.

ViraFEST assay sequencing came after antigen-specific CD4+ T cells were expanded with viral peptide pools. Following 10 days of culture, CD4+ T cells were isolated. It was between March and December 2020 that the person had a SARS-CoV-2 infection confirmed by PCR. Everyone in the study got two shots of either the BNT162b2 or mRNA-1273 vaccine. V gave up 3 bases and J gave up 1 base, with 19 bases separating them. Germline values: CDR1 KGHDR, CDR2 SFDVKD. The CDR3 loop spans 18 amino acids. The sequencing here drew on CD4+ T cells from PBMCs cultured with SARS-CoV-2 spike peptides, taken after COVID-19 vaccination. The V and J genes are TRBV24-1 and TRBJ2-3, with D perhaps being TRBD1 or TRBD2 (5 bases each). This sequence originates from a human donor who had a prior SARS-CoV-2 infection. CDR3 in DNA: TGTGCCACCAGTGATACGCACTATATCGGGGACGGCACAGATACGCAGTATTTT. Its translation: CATSDTHYIGDGTDTQYF.